This is a list of T cell receptor beta chains from one sample in a study of blood T cell repertoires in COVID-19. Here immunoSEQ multiplex PCR was the method, and the copy in TCRdb shows in-frame clones only, minus some. The data contain 95,000 to 150,000 clones, more than 75% of them singletons. The sample comprised peripheral blood. All receptors derive from a man between 60 and 70 years old with acute or convalescent COVID-19. CDR3s leave out the opening cysteine and the closing phenylalanine or tryptophan. Each record gives: V gene, clone size, CDR3 protein. A row's size may be missing; if present it is once, few, many or a size class.

>TRBV5-6|.
ASSRGQGGQPQH
>TRBV29-1|once
SVDSGTGVDIQY
>TRBV5-6|.
ASSLGRDEQY
>TRBV5-1|once
ASSPRGQANNEQF
>TRBV27|.
ASRQGRNNEQF
>TRBV15|.
ATSSENTEAF
>TRBV6-2/TRBV6-3|.
ASSYSGRGYSGANVLT
>TRBV7-2|.
ASSATGSNTGELF
>TRBV7-2|.
ASSLSSPRDNEQF
>TRBV28|.
ASSLDDQAVGNTIY
>TRBV11-1|.
ASSLGQNTGELF
>TRBV5-3|.
ARRSGRDNTGELF
>TRBV15|few
ATSRDRGIGYGYT